This TCR beta chain was identified during a study of graft-versus-host responses after intestinal transplantation. The wider study: Transplants were multivisceral, liver-intestinal, or isolated intestinal. Every transplant recipient was induced with anti-thymocyte globulin, then maintained on tacrolimus and steroids for roughly 3 years. Whole-study results and caveats: Marrow from the recipient contained GvH clones, some of which had appeared first in ileum or blood. Early post-transplant HvG declines were associated with peak circulating GvH clone levels.

Clones were read by immunoSEQ multiplex PCR, and TCRdb kept only the in-frame ones, dropping some. The table lists fewer than 120,000 clones, around 93% of them singletons. V was clipped by 0 bases and J by 1 base, with 6 bases between them. The CDR3 loop spans 14 amino acids. CDR1 and CDR2 (germline): LNHNV, YYDKDF (reference sequence). Comment on this clone: The antigen remains unidentified.

The J gene is TRBJ2-5, the V gene TRBV15, with TRBD2 as a possible D gene (5 bases). The starting material was unstimulated CD8+ T cells sorted from spleen or lymph node cells, obtained before intestinal transplant. The sequence was obtained from a human donor who received an intestinal transplant. The CDR3 spells CATSRDAGQETQYF. Here the CDR3 DNA reads TGTGCCACCAGCAGAGATGCGGGCCAAGAGACCCAGTACTTC.